The 31 T cell receptor beta chains below were found in one sample sequenced in a study of a mutant IDH1 vaccine in newly diagnosed glioma. Antigens of these TCRs are unknown. Specified time point: week 5, during vaccination. Topical imiquimod was applied with each vaccine dose, which held 300 ug of mutant IDH1 20-mer peptide. Sequencing was performed with immunoSEQ multiplex PCR; in TCRdb, only in-frame clones are kept and a portion is missing. The sample includes approximately 51,000 clones, about three quarters seen only once; the top ten take about 1.7%. The sample consisted of PBMCs, taken from a glioma patient whose treatment included an IDH1 peptide vaccine. Receptors were obtained from a woman between 35 and 50 years old with glioma.

Written as DNA, the CDR3 is TGTGCCAGCAGCTTTAAGGACGGAATCTACGAGCAGTACTTC. This translates into CASSFKDGIYEQYF. V gene TRBV7-9 combines with J gene TRBJ2-7, with D hard to call. The CDR3 is made up of 14 amino acids. V gave up 3 bases and J gave up 3 bases, with 12 bases separating them. From germline, CDR1 is SEHNR and CDR2 FQNEAQ (reference sequence).

The chain uses TRBV25-1 and TRBJ2-3; possibly TRBD1 for D (6 bases). The V end was cut by 4 bases, the J end by 0 bases, with 8 bases between. This CDR3 has 14 amino acids. CDR1 and CDR2 from the germline V gene are MGHDK and SYGVNS. CDR3 sequence (DNA): TGTGCCAGCAGTGTACAGGGTAGCACAGATACGCAGTATTTT. It yields the protein CASSVQGSTDTQYF.

The rearrangement uses TRBV19 and TRBJ1-5, with 7 bases aligning to TRBD1. The V and J ends lost 7 bases and 0 bases, in that order; junction bases with no gene match: 3. This CDR3 comprises 14 residues. Per the germline V gene, CDR1 is LNHDA and CDR2 is SQIVND (reference sequence). The DNA for the CDR3 is TGTGCCAGTACCACAGGGGATAGCAATCAGCCCCAGCATTTT. Its translation is CASTTGDSNQPQHF.

As DNA, the CDR3 is TGTGCCAGCAGCGTAGGAGCGGGTCCCACAGATACGCAGTATTTT. It translates to CASSVGAGPTDTQYF. The rearrangement uses TRBV9 and TRBJ2-3, with a possible D match to TRBD2 (6 bases). The CDR3 spans 15 residues. Trimming pared 0 bases from V and 2 bases from J, leaving 10 bases between. Germline V gene lookup returns CDR1 SGDLS and CDR2 YYNGEE.

The CDR3 DNA reads TGTGCCAGCAGCCCTCGGACCCGGCGGACTGAAGCTTTCTTT. Translating gives CASSPRTRRTEAFF. V is TRBV13 and J is TRBJ1-1; D is ambiguous. The germline gives CDR1 PRHDT, CDR2 FYEKMQ (reference sequence). The V end was cut by 5 bases, the J end by 5 bases, with 15 bases between. The CDR3 is 14 amino acids. Full variable domain (remainder filled in from reference TRBV13 and TRBJ1-1): AAGVIQSPRHLIKEKRETATLKCYPIPRHDTVYWYQQGPGQDPQFLISFYEKMQSDKGSIPDRFSAQQFSDYHSELNMSSLELGDSALYFCASSPRTRRTEAFFGQGTRLTVV.

The J gene is TRBJ2-7, the V gene TRBV6-4; possible D gene TRBD1, 5 bases. The V end lost 2 bases, the J end lost 4 bases, and 9 bases lay between the germline ends. The germline gives CDR1 MRHNA, CDR2 SNTAGT. The CDR3 totals 13 residues. The CDR3 coding sequence is TGTGCCAGCAGTGACCCCAGGGTGTACGAGCAGTACTTC. This codes for CASSDPRVYEQYF.

The chain links TRBV6-5 to TRBJ1-4; D is perhaps TRBD1 (6 bases). CDR1 MNHEY and CDR2 SVGAGI come from the germline V gene. V gave up 2 bases and J gave up 7 bases, with 17 bases separating them. The CDR3 consists of 16 residues. The CDR3 reads CASSYGRGLGIEKLFF. CDR3 bases: TGTGCCAGCAGTTACGGACGGGGGCTCGGGATTGAAAAACTGTTTTTT.

This chain joins TRBV7-9 and TRBJ1-4, with TRBD1 matching over 8 bases. CDR1 is SEHNR, CDR2 FQNEAQ, per germline (reference sequence). The CDR3 is made up of 14 amino acids. Unmatched junction bases numbered 3, after V lost 2 bases and J lost 7 bases. CDR3 loop: CASSLSGTGEKLFF. CDR3 DNA sequence: TGTGCCAGCAGCTTATCCGGGACAGGTGAAAAACTGTTTTTT.

As for this clone: The CDR3 carries no conserved terminal phenylalanine or tryptophan, so it likely arises from a read error. No DNA is shown, since the ends of the CDR3 on it are uncertain; the CDR3 is the one TCRdb lists. The chain combines TRBV29-1 with TRBJ1-2. Germline CDR1 and CDR2: SQVTM and ANQGSEA. The CDR3 numbers 13 amino acids, ends counted. The CDR3 spells CSILTPGTQGLSG.

The CDR3 protein is CASSLVASDKTQYF. The CDR3 DNA reads as TGTGCCAGCAGCTTAGTTGCCAGCGACAAGACCCAGTACTTC. V is TRBV11-2 and J is TRBJ2-5; D gene unclear. Germline assignment: CDR1 SGHAT and CDR2 FQNNGV. CDR3 size: 14 residues. V dropped 1 base and J dropped 6 bases, with 12 bases sitting between them.

This chain joins TRBV19 and TRBJ1-1; no definite D call. The CDR3 contains 13 residues. In germline, CDR1 is LNHDA, CDR2 SQIVND (reference sequence). Trimming removed 10 bases at V and 2 bases at J, with 14 bases between. In nucleotides, the CDR3 is TGTGCCACCAGCGGATTCGCCAACACTGAAGCTTTCTTT. This translates into CATSGFANTEAFF.

This clone was seen only once. This chain joins TRBV7-9 and TRBJ1-3; possibly TRBD1 for D (6 bases). The V gene's germline CDR1 is SEHNR and CDR2 FQNEAQ (reference sequence). The CDR3 is 15 amino acids. V dropped 5 bases and J dropped 3 bases, with 14 bases sitting between them. As DNA, the CDR3 is TGTGCCAGCAGCCCGGGACAACAATATGGAAACACCATATATTTT. It is translated as CASSPGQQYGNTIYF.

The V call is TRBV5-1, the J call TRBJ2-2; D remains ambiguous. Trimming removed 0 bases at V and 2 bases at J, with 11 bases between. The germline gives CDR1 SGHRS, CDR2 YFSETQ. The CDR3 is made up of 16 amino acids. The CDR3 DNA sequence: TGCGCCAGCAGCTTGGCCGTAAAGGTTAACACCGGGGAGCTGTTTTTT. It yields the protein CASSLAVKVNTGELFF.

In this sample, this clone turned up once. The chain has TRBV5-6 and TRBJ1-1, with no clear D. V dropped 0 bases and J dropped 5 bases, with 11 bases sitting between them. This CDR3 comprises 14 residues. The V gene's germline CDR1 is SGHDT and CDR2 YYEEEE. CDR3 DNA sequence: TGTGCCAGCAGCTTGGCCAACCGGGGTACTGAAGCTTTCTTT. Its translation is CASSLANRGTEAFF.

V gene TRBV27 combines with J gene TRBJ2-7; 10 positions agree with TRBD2. J lost 1 base, V lost 6 bases, and 6 bases had no gene match. Germline V gene sequence: CDR1 MNHEY, CDR2 SMNVEV (reference sequence). The length of the CDR3 is 15 residues. The CDR3 sequence is CASRPLAGGSYEQYF. CDR3 coding DNA: TGTGCCAGCAGGCCCTTAGCGGGGGGATCCTACGAGCAGTACTTC.

The J gene is TRBJ2-1, the V gene TRBV7-2; possibly TRBD2 for D (5 bases). The V gene lost 1 base and the J gene lost 12 bases, with 10 bases spanning the gap. Germline V lookup: CDR1 SGHTA, CDR2 FQGNSA. The CDR3 sequence is 12 residues long. The CDR3 DNA follows: TGTGCCAGCAGCTTAGGAGGGTTTGGGCAGTTCTTC. Its translation is CASSLGGFGQFF.

This clone was seen just once. This sequence joins TRBV18 and TRBJ1-4; TRBD1 is a possible D gene (5 bases). The germline V gene encodes CDR1 KGHSH and CDR2 LQKENI. Between the trimmed V and J ends, which lost 6 bases and 4 bases, there was a span of 15 bases. The CDR3 consists of 15 residues. The CDR3 spells CASSQGPTINEKLFF. The CDR3 bases are TGTGCCAGCTCCCAGGGCCCGACTATTAATGAAAAACTGTTTTTT.

This clone appeared a few times. This rearrangement joins TRBV2 to TRBJ1-4; a possible D gene is TRBD1 (6 bases). CDR3 length equals 15 residues. CDR1 is SNHLY, CDR2 FYNNEI, per germline. V lost 2 bases and J 3 bases, leaving 10 bases between the germline ends. The CDR3 here is CASSERTAPNEKLFF. CDR3 nucleotides: TGTGCCAGCAGTGAACGGACAGCCCCTAATGAAAAACTGTTTTTT.

This chain joins TRBV9 and TRBJ1-5; 8 positions match TRBD1. Trimming cost V 4 bases and J 7 bases; bases outside gene matches: 7. CDR1 and CDR2 (germline): SGDLS, YYNGEE. The CDR3 has 14 amino acids. This CDR3 is CASSSDRGRQPQHF. DNA of the CDR3: TGTGCCAGCAGCTCCGACAGGGGCAGACAGCCCCAGCATTTT.

This chain joins TRBV7-3 and TRBJ2-3; D unresolved. V gave up 5 bases and J gave up 7 bases, with 13 bases separating them. The CDR3 spans 13 residues. CDR1 SGHTA and CDR2 FQGTGA come from the germline V gene. CDR3 DNA: TGTGCCAGCAGCCCCTCGATCCCCTATACGCAGTATTTT. This encodes CASSPSIPYTQYF.

The chain joins TRBV29-1 to TRBJ1-2, with D perhaps matching TRBD1 (5 bases). CDR3 size: 11 residues. Per the germline V gene, CDR1 is SQVTM and CDR2 is ANQGSEA. Trimming pared 6 bases from V and 5 bases from J, leaving 10 bases between. CDR3 bases: TGCAGCGTGGTAGGGGATTATGGCTACACCTTC. Its translation is CSVVGDYGYTF.

This clone was counted once. The V call is TRBV29-1, the J call TRBJ2-1; D remains ambiguous. The germline CDR1 and CDR2 sequences are SQVTM and ANQGSEA. The CDR3 runs to 11 residues. Deletions cut 6 bases from V and 7 bases from J, with 10 bases between. DNA for the CDR3: TGCAGCGTGGTAGAGGAGAATGAGCAGTTCTTC. Translation gives CSVVEENEQFF.

The chain is built from TRBV9 and TRBJ1-1, with no clear D. The CDR3 sequence is 16 residues long. V lost 0 bases, J lost 1 base, and 13 bases lay in between. The germline gives CDR1 SGDLS, CDR2 YYNGEE. CDR3: CASSVVWAPSNTEAFF. In DNA, the CDR3 is TGTGCCAGCAGCGTAGTCTGGGCACCTTCGAACACTGAAGCTTTCTTT.

The chain recombines TRBV5-8 with TRBJ2-5; possibly TRBD1 or TRBD2 for D (6 bases each). The CDR3 runs 13 residues. V lost 4 bases and J 5 bases, leaving 12 bases between the germline ends. Germline CDR1 reads SGHTS; CDR2 reads YDEGEE. CDR3 in amino acids: CASSPEGEETQYF. CDR3 in DNA: TGTGCCAGCAGCCCGGAGGGGGAGGAGACCCAGTACTTC.

The CDR3 bases are TGCGCCAGCAGCTTGGAAGGGAAGGGGCCCTACGAGCAGTACTTC. Translating it yields CASSLEGKGPYEQYF. This sequence joins TRBV5-1 and TRBJ2-7; D possibly corresponds to TRBD1 (5 bases). The V gene lost 0 bases and the J gene lost 2 bases, with 12 bases spanning the gap. The CDR3 sequence is 15 residues long. CDR1 is SGHRS and CDR2 is YFSETQ in the germline V gene. Variable domain in full (rest from reference TRBV5-1 and TRBJ2-7): KAGVTQTPRYLIKTRGQQVTLSCSPISGHRSVSWYQQTPGQGLQFLFEYFSETQRNKGNFPGRFSGRQFSNSRSEMNVSTLELGDSALYLCASSLEGKGPYEQYFGPGTRLTVT.

This sequence joins TRBV6-5 and TRBJ1-6; unclear D gene. The V end lost 2 bases, the J end lost 0 bases, and 8 bases lay between the germline ends. Germline V gives CDR1 MNHEY, CDR2 SVGAGI. CDR3 length equals 16 residues. CDR3 residues: CASSYERVSYNSPLHF. The CDR3 DNA reads as TGTGCCAGCAGTTACGAGAGGGTCTCCTATAATTCACCCCTCCACTTT.

This CDR3 reads CASIMGGIDEKLFF. The CDR3 DNA is TGTGCCAGCATTATGGGGGGAATCGATGAAAAACTGTTTTTT. V usage is TRBV2 and J usage is TRBJ1-4; maybe TRBD1 (5 bases). Germline values: CDR1 SNHLY, CDR2 FYNNEI. V was trimmed by 7 bases and J by 6 bases, leaving 15 bases between them. The CDR3 runs to 14 residues.

This clone showed up just a few times. The chain joins TRBV6-1 to TRBJ1-1; no definite D call. This CDR3 comprises 16 residues. Germline V gives CDR1 MNHNS, CDR2 SASEGT. Trimming removed 0 bases at V and 5 bases at J, with 16 bases between. The CDR3 protein is CASSEASGRWKTEAFF. Written as DNA, the CDR3 is TGTGCCAGCAGTGAAGCCTCCGGACGGTGGAAAACTGAAGCTTTCTTT.

The chain combines TRBV29-1 with TRBJ2-1; TRBD1 matches at 7 bases. V was pared by 5 bases and J by 8 bases, with 6 bases of the junction left unmatched. The length of the CDR3 is 12 residues. Germline V gives CDR1 SQVTM, CDR2 ANQGSEA. In DNA, the CDR3 is TGCAGCGTTTCTAAGGGGGCGTATGAGCAGTTCTTC. It codes for CSVSKGAYEQFF.

The chain is built from TRBV5-1 and TRBJ1-2; D unclear. The germline CDR1 and CDR2 sequences are SGHRS and YFSETQ. With 4 bases removed from V and 2 bases from J, the gap between germline ends came to 12 bases. The CDR3 has 14 residues. DNA of the CDR3: TGCGCCAGCAGCCCCAACCGAATGAACTATGGCTACACCTTC. Protein product: CASSPNRMNYGYTF.

The V gene is TRBV7-2, the J gene TRBJ1-2; no definite D call. V shed 7 bases and J shed 3 bases, with 15 bases lying between them. The germline V gene has CDR1 SGHTA and CDR2 FQGNSA. The CDR3 contains 14 residues. The CDR3 here is CASTTTLQYYGYTF. Written as DNA, the CDR3 is TGTGCCAGCACTACTACTCTCCAATACTATGGCTACACCTTC.